Shown below are 32 T cell receptor beta chains from a single sample sequenced in a study of blood T cell repertoires in COVID-19. Sequencing used immunoSEQ multiplex PCR; TCRdb keeps in-frame clones, though not all of them. The sample records fewer than 350,000 clones, around 90% being singletons. Sequenced material: PBMCs or T cells enriched from blood (not recorded which). These receptors came from a woman aged 40 to 55 with acute COVID-19.

This clone was recorded a few times. The chain combines TRBV5-1 with TRBJ2-5; 7 nucleotides line up with TRBD1. CDR3 length: 15 residues. The trim removed 6 bases at V and 2 bases at J, leaving 10 bases unmatched. Per the germline V gene, CDR1 is SGHRS and CDR2 is YFSETQ. In nucleotides, the CDR3 is TGCGCCAGCAATATTGACAGGGTATGGCAAGAGACCCAGTACTTC. This sequence encodes CASNIDRVWQETQYF.

This chain links TRBV14 with TRBJ1-6; maybe TRBD1 (5 bases). The germline gives CDR1 SGHDN, CDR2 FVKESK. The CDR3 is 18 residues long. Between the trimmed V and J ends, which lost 2 bases and 5 bases, there was a span of 19 bases. CDR3 sequence reads: CASSQRRGTLRNNSPLHF. In DNA, the CDR3 is TGTGCCAGCAGCCAAAGGCGGGGGACCCTACGGAATAATTCACCCCTCCACTTT.

This clone has just one count. V is TRBV19 and J is TRBJ2-7, with 10 bases lining up with TRBD1. Per the germline V gene, CDR1 is LNHDA and CDR2 is SQIVND (reference sequence). The CDR3 spans 13 residues. V shed 8 bases and J 5 bases; nucleotides not matched to a gene: 6. DNA of the CDR3: TGTGCCAGTGAAGGGACAGGGGATGACGAGCAGTACTTC. Encoded protein: CASEGTGDDEQYF.

The V gene is TRBV7-2, the J gene TRBJ2-7; 13 nucleotides agree with TRBD2. The CDR3 is 15 residues long. The V segment lost 0 bases and the J segment 5 bases; nucleotides outside the gene matches: 1. Germline lookup yields CDR1 SGHTA and CDR2 FQGNSA. The CDR3 DNA sequence: TGTGCCAGCAGCTTAGCCGGGACTAGCGGGGACGAGCAGTACTTC. Translated: CASSLAGTSGDEQYF.

CDR3 loop: CASSIREGLEQFF. CDR3 nucleotides: TGTGCCAGTAGTATACGGGAGGGCCTTGAGCAGTTCTTC. The rearrangement links TRBV19 to TRBJ2-1; TRBD2 matches 8 bases. Germline V gene data show CDR1 as LNHDA and CDR2 as SQIVND (reference sequence). The CDR3 contains 13 residues. Losses at the gene ends were 2 bases for V and 9 bases for J; bases not matched to a gene: 3.

In this sample, this clone turned up once. The rearrangement uses TRBV27 and TRBJ1-2; a possible D gene is TRBD1 (5 bases). Germline assignment: CDR1 MNHEY and CDR2 SMNVEV (reference sequence). The CDR3 covers 11 residues. V lost 6 bases, J lost 6 bases, and 8 bases lay in between. Written as DNA, the CDR3 is TGTGCCAGCAGCCAGGGCCATGGCTACACCTTC. As protein: CASSQGHGYTF.

This rearrangement joins TRBV5-1 to TRBJ1-4; TRBD1 aligns across 8 bases. The CDR3 covers 13 residues. Germline V lookup: CDR1 SGHRS, CDR2 YFSETQ. V lost 5 bases and J lost 8; bases outside the gene matches: 5. The CDR3 reads CASRQGAEEKLFF. The CDR3 DNA sequence: TGCGCCAGCAGGCAGGGGGCAGAAGAAAAACTGTTTTTT.

The V call is TRBV7-9, the J call TRBJ2-1; D gene unclear. Trimming pared 2 bases from V and 4 bases from J, leaving 12 bases between. The CDR3 totals 15 residues. Germline CDR1 reads SEHNR; CDR2 reads FQNEAQ (reference sequence). CDR3 in DNA: TGTGCCAGCAGCTTATTCTCCAGGTTATACAATGAGCAGTTCTTC. It codes for CASSLFSRLYNEQFF.

The chain links TRBV30 to TRBJ1-1; 7 nucleotides line up with TRBD1. This CDR3 contains 15 residues. Per germline, CDR1 GTSNPN and CDR2 SVGIG (reference sequence). Trimming took 5 bases from V and 5 from J; bases not matched to a gene: 14. Here the CDR3 DNA reads TGTGCCTGGGATCGGCAGGGGGATTTGAGAACTGAAGCTTTCTTT. Protein sequence: CAWDRQGDLRTEAFF.

The chain has TRBV18 and TRBJ2-1, with D possibly matching TRBD2 (6 bases). The CDR3 consists of 22 residues. Per the germline V gene, CDR1 is KGHSH and CDR2 is LQKENI. V was trimmed by 3 bases and J by 2 bases, leaving 32 bases between them. The CDR3 coding sequence is TGTGCCAGCTCACCCCCAACGGACTACTCCCGGGACGTCATAAGACCCTACAATGAGCAGTTCTTC. Its translation is CASSPPTDYSRDVIRPYNEQFF. The full variable domain, rest sourced from reference TRBV18 and TRBJ2-1, is NAGVMQNPRHLVRRRGQEARLRCSPMKGHSHVYWYRQLPEEGLKFMVYLQKENIIDESGMPKERFSAEFPKEGPSILRIQQVVRGDSAAYFCASSPPTDYSRDVIRPYNEQFFGPGTRLTVL.

The CDR3 loop is CASSLEYRGRPEAFF. The CDR3 region has the DNA TGTGCCAGCAGCTTAGAATACAGGGGGCGGCCTGAAGCTTTCTTT. This chain links TRBV11-2 with TRBJ1-1; 9 nucleotides agree with TRBD1. CDR3 size: 15 residues. With V trimmed by 0 bases and J by 6 bases, 5 bases remained unmatched. Germline loops: CDR1 SGHAT, CDR2 FQNNGV.

The V gene is TRBV24-1, the J gene TRBJ1-5, with D possibly matching TRBD1 (5 bases). Germline loops: CDR1 KGHDR, CDR2 SFDVKD. Trimming left V 5 bases short and J 4 bases short, with 14 bases between. CDR3 size: 15 residues. The CDR3 protein is CATSGSGTGNQPQHF. CDR3 nucleotide sequence: TGTGCCACCAGTGGCAGCGGGACGGGGAATCAGCCCCAGCATTTT.

The chain combines TRBV21-1 with TRBJ2-3; the table's D call of TRBD2 was not tested on the DNA. TRBV21-1 is flagged as a pseudogene. The CDR3 has 17 residues. In nucleotides, the CDR3 is TGTGCCAGCAGCAAAGAAAGAGGCCATTCCCACACAGATACGCAGTATTTT. It is translated as CASSKERGHSHTDTQYF.

CDR3: CSSKKAGLETQYF. The CDR3 DNA sequence: TGCAGCTCTAAAAAAGCGGGGTTGGAGACCCAGTACTTC. This chain uses TRBV29-1 with TRBJ2-5, with 7 positions matching TRBD2. The V and J ends lost 8 bases and 5 bases, in that order; junction bases with no gene match: 11. The length of the CDR3 is 13 residues. Germline CDR1 reads SQVTM; CDR2 reads ANQGSEA.

The chain has TRBV28 and TRBJ1-6; 8 nucleotides match TRBD1. V lost 6 bases and J lost 5; bases outside the gene matches: 6. Per germline, CDR1 MDHEN and CDR2 SYDVKM. The CDR3 length is 15 residues. CDR3 nucleotides: TGTGCCAGCAGCCCCGGGACAGGAAATAATTCACCCCTCCACTTT. Translation gives CASSPGTGNNSPLHF.

The gene calls are TRBV14 and TRBJ2-7, with 11 bases aligning to TRBD2. Germline V gene lookup returns CDR1 SGHDN and CDR2 FVKESK. J gave up 0 bases and V 2 bases, and 0 bases lay outside the gene matches. The CDR3 sequence is 15 residues long. The CDR3 nucleotides are TGTGCCAGCAGCCAAACTAGCGGGAGCTCCTACGAGCAGTACTTC. It is translated as CASSQTSGSSYEQYF. Together with reference TRBV14 and TRBJ2-7, the CDR3 gives the full variable domain: EAGVTQFPSHSVIEKGQTVTLRCDPISGHDNLYWYRRVMGKEIKFLLHFVKESKQDESGMPNNRFLAERTGGTYSTLKVQPAELEDSGVYFCASSQTSGSSYEQYFGPGTRLTVT.

The chain is built from TRBV7-9 and TRBJ2-2, with 8 bases lining up with TRBD2. CDR1 and CDR2 from the germline V gene are SEHNR and FQNEAQ (reference sequence). This CDR3 spans 15 amino acids. V gave up 7 bases and J gave up 0 bases; unmatched junction bases: 4. The CDR3 reads CASTLAGTNTGELFF. The CDR3 bases are TGTGCCAGCACCCTAGCGGGTACGAACACCGGGGAGCTGTTTTTT. The full variable domain, its missing parts supplied by reference TRBV7-9 and TRBJ2-2, is DTGVSQNPRHKITKRGQNVTFRCDPISEHNRLYWYRQTLGQGPEFLTYFQNEAQLEKSRLLSDRFSAERPKGSFSTLEIQRTEQGDSAMYLCASTLAGTNTGELFFGEGSRLTVL.

The rearrangement uses TRBV2 and TRBJ1-2; D is undetermined. Germline-derived CDR1 and CDR2 are SNHLY and FYNNEI. Trimming left V 3 bases short and J 0 bases short, with 8 bases between. This CDR3 has 14 residues. CDR3 bases: TGTGCCAGCAGTGATCGCGGGTCTAACTATGGCTACACCTTC. Translating it yields CASSDRGSNYGYTF.

As to this clone: The junction departs from the called germline gene at one end, perhaps through a read error. J is TRBJ1-5 and V is TRBV6-1; D not resolved. This CDR3 has 12 amino acids. Germline values: CDR1 MNHNS, CDR2 SASEGT. The CDR3 DNA reads as TGTGCCAGCAGTGACAGTGATCAACCCCAGCATTTT. Translation: CASSDSDQPQHF.

This rearrangement joins TRBV7-8 to TRBJ2-1, with 7 bases aligning to TRBD2. Germline CDR1 and CDR2: SGHVS and FQNEAQ. The CDR3 is 13 residues long. Germline trimming cut 7 bases from V and 7 bases from J; bases unmatched to any gene: 7. CDR3 residues: CASTGRAANEQFF. The CDR3 DNA reads TGTGCCAGCACGGGGAGGGCCGCGAATGAGCAGTTCTTC.

The chain recombines TRBV5-8 with TRBJ2-3, with D hard to call. Germline loops: CDR1 SGHTS, CDR2 YDEGEE. The V and J ends lost 4 bases and 3 bases respectively, with 18 bases between them. CDR3 length: 16 amino acids. The CDR3 spells CASSRGFGLGTDTQYF. The CDR3, as DNA: TGTGCCAGCAGCCGCGGTTTTGGGTTGGGTACAGATACGCAGTATTTT.

The gene calls are TRBV5-1 and TRBJ2-5; the D gene is possibly TRBD1 (5 bases). The V and J ends lost 4 bases and 2 bases respectively, with 15 bases between them. The CDR3 spans 15 residues. Germline V gives CDR1 SGHRS, CDR2 YFSETQ. CDR3 protein: CASSNGRVLQETQYF. The CDR3 nucleotides are TGCGCCAGCAGCAATGGCAGGGTCCTACAAGAGACCCAGTACTTC.

This chain links TRBV27 with TRBJ2-5; 9 nucleotides align to TRBD1. Germline-derived CDR1 and CDR2 are MNHEY and SMNVEV (reference sequence). The CDR3 runs 15 residues. Trimming at V came to 1 base and at J to 5 bases, leaving 5 bases not matched to a gene. This CDR3 reads CASSLLRTGVETQYF. The CDR3 DNA reads as TGTGCCAGCAGTTTATTGAGGACAGGGGTCGAGACCCAGTACTTC.

The rearrangement links TRBV7-3 to TRBJ2-1; TRBD2 aligns across 10 bases. The CDR3 consists of 15 residues. Germline trimming cut 5 bases from V and 5 bases from J; bases unmatched to any gene: 6. Germline V gene sequence: CDR1 SGHTA, CDR2 FQGTGA. The CDR3 loop is CASSPELAGNNEQFF. The CDR3 nucleotides are TGTGCCAGCAGCCCGGAACTAGCGGGAAACAATGAGCAGTTCTTC.

The chain joins TRBV18 to TRBJ2-3; 11 nucleotides agree with TRBD2. The germline CDR1 and CDR2 sequences are KGHSH and LQKENI. This CDR3 comprises 16 residues. The ends lost 2 bases at V and 4 bases at J; junction bases unmatched: 5. The CDR3 coding sequence is TGTGCCAGCTCACCAATTACTAGCGGGAGATCAGATACGCAGTATTTT. Protein product: CASSPITSGRSDTQYF.

The chain joins TRBV11-2 to TRBJ2-3; D is unclear. The CDR3 extends over 15 amino acids. The germline gives CDR1 SGHAT, CDR2 FQNNGV. Trimming removed 4 bases at V and 2 bases at J, with 13 bases between. In DNA form, the CDR3 reads TGTGCCAGCAGCTCCCTTAGCCTCGACACAGATACGCAGTATTTT. Its translation is CASSSLSLDTDTQYF.

This rearrangement joins TRBV5-1 to TRBJ2-6; D is unresolved. V was cut by 2 bases and J by 0 bases, with 3 bases left in between. The length of the CDR3 is 14 residues. CDR1 is SGHRS and CDR2 is YFSETQ in the germline V gene. CDR3 protein: CASSFSSGANVLTF. The CDR3 DNA follows: TGCGCCAGCAGCTTTAGCTCTGGGGCCAACGTCCTGACTTTC.

The CDR3: CASSDEGDSNQPQHF. CDR3 sequence (DNA): TGTGCCAGCAGTGATGAGGGCGATAGCAATCAGCCCCAGCATTTT. The gene calls are TRBV2 and TRBJ1-5, with D unclear. This CDR3 is 15 amino acids long. Between the trimmed V and J ends, which lost 3 bases and 0 bases, there was a span of 9 bases. Germline V CDR1 and CDR2: SNHLY, FYNNEI.

The J gene is TRBJ2-1, the V gene TRBV9; the match to TRBD1 covers 8 bases. The CDR3 contains 17 residues. CDR1 is SGDLS and CDR2 is YYNGEE in the germline V gene. Losses at the gene ends were 0 bases for V and 1 base for J; bases not matched to a gene: 6. The CDR3, as DNA: TGTGCCAGCAGCGTAGGAGTAGGGACAGGATCCTACAATGAGCAGTTCTTC. This encodes CASSVGVGTGSYNEQFF.

This sequence joins TRBV7-3 and TRBJ2-1; unclear D gene. Germline V gives CDR1 SGHTA, CDR2 FQGTGA. V was pared by 0 bases and J by 8 bases, with 11 bases between. The CDR3 has 14 amino acids. CDR3 coding DNA: TGTGCCAGCAGCTTAACCGAGAGTCAGGATGAGCAGTTCTTC. Amino acids: CASSLTESQDEQFF.

The chain combines TRBV2 with TRBJ1-5; no firm D call. CDR1 and CDR2 (germline): SNHLY, FYNNEI. CDR3 size: 14 residues. V lost 1 base and J lost 10, with 14 bases in between. CDR3 residues: CASSEVGATGPQHF. In DNA, the CDR3 is TGTGCCAGCAGTGAAGTTGGAGCCACCGGACCCCAGCATTTT.

The gene calls are TRBV19 and TRBJ2-7; 8 bases agree with TRBD1. This CDR3 is built from 15 residues. Germline-derived CDR1 and CDR2 are LNHDA and SQIVND (reference sequence). V shed 3 bases and J 1 base; nucleotides not matched to a gene: 5. The CDR3, as DNA: TGTGCCAGTAGTATTACCCGGACAGGGTCCTACGAGCAGTACTTC. As protein: CASSITRTGSYEQYF.